The T cell receptor beta chain under discussion was sequenced for a study of blood T cell repertoires in COVID-19. Unmatched junction bases numbered 8, after V lost 6 bases and J lost 8 bases. Germline V CDR1 and CDR2: LNHDA, SQIVND (reference sequence). The CDR3 is made up of 14 amino acids. Assay used: immunoSEQ multiplex PCR; TCRdb lists only in-frame clones, some missing. This table holds 200,000 to 250,000 clones, around 81% found once. Recruited during active infection, patients (from Seattle) were subsequently followed longitudinally. This receptor was obtained from a woman older than 75 with COVID-19, enrolled during active disease. Sequenced input: peripheral blood. The chain has TRBV19 and TRBJ2-1; 9 bases align to TRBD1. The CDR3 protein is CASRPGQGFHEQFF. The CDR3, as DNA: TGTGCCAGTAGGCCGGGACAGGGTTTCCATGAGCAGTTCTTC.